A selection of T cell receptor beta chains follows, all from one sample in a study of cytomegalovirus exposure and HLA in healthy donors. The data were produced by immunoSEQ multiplex PCR, yet TCRdb's version contains in-frame clones alone and is incomplete. The data contain about 120,000 clones, 76% of them seen just once; the ten biggest clones take up less than 15%. The sample consisted of PBMCs. These receptors were taken from a woman between 40 and 50 years old in good health and CMV-seropositive. Each CDR3 is given with its conserved first and last residue. Each record gives: D gene, clone size, J gene, V gene, CDR3 DNA, CDR3 protein. A D gene is named only where the DNA matches it firmly. Rows give clone size only sometimes, using once, few, many, or a class for an expanded clone.

TRBD2 few TRBJ2-3 TRBV30 TGTGCCCGGAGCGGGGGGGCCTCAGATACGCAGTATTTT CARSGGASDTQYF
TRBD1 NA TRBJ2-1 TRBV6-5 TGTGCCAGCAGTGGGGACAGGGGCGTAAATGAGCAGTTCTTC CASSGDRGVNEQFF
NA NA TRBJ1-2 TRBV6-5 TGTGCCAGCAGTTACTCTGGAGGCCCCCGTGGCTACACCTTC CASSYSGGPRGYTF
TRBD1 NA TRBJ1-5 TRBV27 TGTGCCAGCAGTTTACGAGGGGGCTCTAGCAATCGGCCCCAGCATTTT CASSLRGGSSNRPQHF
NA NA TRBJ2-7 TRBV7-2 TGTGCCAGCAGCCCCCAGGACTACACCTACGAGCAGTACTTC CASSPQDYTYEQYF
NA few TRBJ2-3 TRBV25-1 TGTGCCAGCAGTGAATTTATCGGAGACAGTGATACGCAGTATTTT CASSEFIGDSDTQYF
NA NA TRBJ2-3 TRBV18 TGTGCCACCGTACTACTTGCCCACTCCACAGATACGCAGTATTTT CATVLLAHSTDTQYF
NA NA TRBJ2-5 TRBV19 TGTGCCAGTAGCCAGCAGAAAGGGGTTGGGACCCAGTACTTC CASSQQKGVGTQYF
NA NA TRBJ2-1 TRBV7-6 TGTGCCAGCAGCTTACAGGACTCCTACAATGAGCAGTTCTTC CASSLQDSYNEQFF
NA NA TRBJ1-2 TRBV6-5 TGTGCCAGCAGTTACACAAGGGACGGGGGTAACTATGGCTACACCTTC CASSYTRDGGNYGYTF
TRBD1 NA TRBJ1-4 TRBV30 TGTGCCTGTGTGACAGGGGGACGAGAAAAACTGTTTTTT CACVTGGREKLFF